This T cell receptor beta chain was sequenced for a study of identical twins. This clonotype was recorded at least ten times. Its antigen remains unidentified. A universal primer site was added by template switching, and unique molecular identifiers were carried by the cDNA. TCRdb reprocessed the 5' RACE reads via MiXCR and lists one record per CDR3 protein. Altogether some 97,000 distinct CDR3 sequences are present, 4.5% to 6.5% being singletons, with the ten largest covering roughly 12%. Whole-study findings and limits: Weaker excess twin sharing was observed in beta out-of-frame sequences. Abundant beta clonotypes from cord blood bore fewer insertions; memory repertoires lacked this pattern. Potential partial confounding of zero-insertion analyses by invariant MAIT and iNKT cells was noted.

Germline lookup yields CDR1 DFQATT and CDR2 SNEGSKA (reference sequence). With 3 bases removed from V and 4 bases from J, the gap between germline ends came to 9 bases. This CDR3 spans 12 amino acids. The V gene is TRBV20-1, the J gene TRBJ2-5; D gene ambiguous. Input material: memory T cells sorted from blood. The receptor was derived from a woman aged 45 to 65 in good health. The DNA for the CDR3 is TGCAGTGCTAGTCTCCAAGGAGAGACCCAGTACTTC. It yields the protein CSASLQGETQYF.